Sequencing of this T cell receptor beta chain was carried out in a study of blood T cell repertoires in COVID-19. At the level of the study: Nucleic acid was either cDNA or gDNA, and it came from T cells, B-cell-depleted T cells, or PBMCs.

In germline, CDR1 is GTSNPN, CDR2 SVGIG (reference sequence). This CDR3 is 12 amino acids long. Deletions cut 5 bases from V and 3 bases from J, with 8 bases between. In the study's own analysis: Estimation of nucleated cell counts relied on the amplification of reference gene primers. Sequencing used immunoSEQ multiplex PCR; TCRdb keeps in-frame clones, though not all of them. The V and J calls and clone size are taken from that table; D and trimming were inferred from the DNA. The top ten clones hold 3% to 4% of a sample with 200,000 to 300,000 clones, just under 90% of them seen once. This clonotype was sampled from a woman aged 40 to 50 with acute or convalescent COVID-19. The chain combines TRBV30 with TRBJ1-3; TRBD1 is a possible D gene (5 bases). What was sequenced was peripheral blood. CDR3 protein: CAWGGGGNTIYF. The CDR3 nucleotides are TGTGCCTGGGGCGGGGGTGGAAACACCATATATTTT.